This TCR beta chain was sequenced in a study of blood T cell repertoires in COVID-19. Turning to the study itself: The United States, Italy and Spain supplied acute and convalescent COVID-19 samples. PBMCs, B-cell-depleted T cells, or T cells provided the cDNA or gDNA that made up the material.

Deletions cut 5 bases from V and 0 bases from J, with 13 bases between. This CDR3 is built from 15 residues. Germline V CDR1 and CDR2: MNHEY, SMNVEV (reference sequence). Original analysis: Estimates of nucleated cell counts were drawn from the amplification of reference gene primers. The data were produced by immunoSEQ multiplex PCR, yet TCRdb's version contains in-frame clones alone and is incomplete. V and J calls and clone size follow that table, whereas D and trimming were derived from the DNA. The repertoire holds around 230,000 clones, with 80% to 85% as singletons. This receptor was taken from a man between 35 and 55 years old with acute or convalescent COVID-19. This chain links TRBV27 with TRBJ2-5, with no clear D. Sample: peripheral blood. This chain's CDR3 is CASSPSHQYQETQYF. The CDR3, as DNA: TGTGCCAGCAGTCCATCGCACCAGTACCAAGAGACCCAGTACTTC.